This TCR beta chain was sequenced in a study of Tregs in tolerant kidney transplant recipients. Repertoires were generated with immunoSEQ multiplex PCR, while TCRdb's copy carries only in-frame clones and drops some. The sample records about 77,000 clones, more than 95% being singletons. Germline trimming cut 4 bases from V and 5 bases from J; bases unmatched to any gene: 5. Germline V gene data show CDR1 as SGHRS and CDR2 as YFSETQ. This CDR3 has 14 residues. A few counts support this clone. The TCR sequence derives from a human donor who received a combined kidney and bone marrow transplant. The specimen comprised CD4+ T cells from blood, sampled before the transplant. V usage is TRBV5-1 and J usage is TRBJ2-1; 8 bases map to TRBD1. Here the CDR3 reads CASSTGTGDNEQFF. CDR3 nucleotides: TGCGCCAGCAGCACCGGGACAGGAGACAATGAGCAGTTCTTC.